A selection of T cell receptor beta chains follows, all from one sample in a study of T cell responses to AZD1222 COVID-19 vaccine. The method was immunoSEQ multiplex PCR; TCRdb's version includes in-frame clones alone and lacks a portion of them. The top ten clones hold roughly 4% of a sample with 100,000 to 150,000 clones, 75% to 90% of them seen once. The material sequenced was peripheral blood, taken 28 days after the second AZD1222 dose. These receptors all stem from an adult who received the AZD1222 COVID-19 vaccine. CDR3s include the opening cysteine and the closing phenylalanine or tryptophan. The order of the fields is J gene, V gene, D gene, clone size, CDR3 DNA, CDR3 protein. A D gene is named only where the DNA matches it firmly. Size is omitted from some rows. Given values are once, few, many or a class for expanded clones.

TRBJ2-3 | TRBV28 | TRBD2 | NA | TGTGCCAGCCAAAGGGCCCTAGCGGGGGGTGCAGATACGCAGTATTTT | CASQRALAGGADTQYF
TRBJ1-2 | TRBV28 | NA | NA | TGTGCCAGCCGGAGTGGAGGAGATAACTATGGCTACACCTTC | CASRSGGDNYGYTF
TRBJ1-5 | TRBV28 | NA | NA | TGTGCCAGCAGTTTGATGGGACAACCCCAGCATTTT | CASSLMGQPQHF
TRBJ1-2 | TRBV7-2 | NA | NA | TGTGCCAGCAGCCCCAACCGGGACCTAGCTAACTATGGCTACACCTTC | CASSPNRDLANYGYTF
TRBJ1-2 | TRBV7-3 | TRBD1 | NA | TGTGCCAGCAGCTTAACGGGCGACTACAGGGGGGATGGCTACACCTTC | CASSLTGDYRGDGYTF
TRBJ1-2 | TRBV7-9 | NA | NA | TGTGCCAGCAGCAAAGATAGCACTCCCTATGGCTACACCTTC | CASSKDSTPYGYTF
TRBJ1-1 | TRBV10-3 | NA | NA | TGTGCCATCAGGGCAAACACTGAAGCTTTCTTT | CAIRANTEAFF
TRBJ1-2 | TRBV19 | TRBD1 | once | TGTGCCAGTAGTACCGGGACAGGGGGCTTGCCCAACTATGGCTACACCTTC | CASSTGTGGLPNYGYTF
TRBJ1-5 | TRBV27 | NA | NA | TGTGCCAGCAGTTTCCTTAGCAATCAGCCCCAGCATTTT | CASSFLSNQPQHF
TRBJ1-1 | TRBV7-6 | NA | NA | TGTGCCAGCAGCTCCCCCCAGGGATTCACTGAAGCTTTCTTT | CASSSPQGFTEAFF
TRBJ2-1 | TRBV7-9 | TRBD2 | NA | TGTGCCAGCAGCTTAGCTGGGACTAGCGACTCCTACAATGAGCAGTTCTTC | CASSLAGTSDSYNEQFF
TRBJ2-2 | TRBV5-1 | TRBD1 | NA | TGCGCCAGCAGTCGGGACAGCGGAACCGGGGAGCTGTTTTTT | CASSRDSGTGELFF
TRBJ1-5 | TRBV24-1 | NA | NA | TGTGCCACCAGTGATTCGGGGGGCGACCCGGGGCCCCAGCATTTT | CATSDSGGDPGPQHF
TRBJ2-4 | TRBV11-2 | NA | NA | TGTGCCAGCAGCGGGGGCAGGGGAGATCTTGGCGGCATTCAGTACTTC | CASSGGRGDLGGIQYF
TRBJ2-4 | TRBV5-1 | NA | NA | TGCGCCAGCAGCCCCCGAGACATTCAGTACTTC | CASSPRDIQYF
TRBJ1-5 | TRBV19 | TRBD1 | NA | TGTGCCAGTAGGGGACAGGGTGGTAATCAGCCCCAGCATTTT | CASRGQGGNQPQHF
TRBJ2-5 | TRBV10-3 | TRBD2 | few | TGTGCCATCAGCTCCGGGACCGGGGGGGAGACCCAGTACTTC | CAISSGTGGETQYF
TRBJ2-2 | TRBV4-1 | TRBD1 | NA | TGCGCCAGCAGGCCTATCAGGGGGCAAAGCACCGGGGAGCTGTTTTTT | CASRPIRGQSTGELFF
TRBJ2-2 | TRBV9 | NA | NA | TGTGCCAGCAGCCTTCCCTGGGCCGGGGAGCTGTTTTTT | CASSLPWAGELFF
TRBJ1-2 | TRBV7-8 | NA | NA | TGTGCCAGCAGCTTCGGGAAGCAAAGCTATGGCTACACCTTC | CASSFGKQSYGYTF
TRBJ2-3 | TRBV28 | NA | NA | TGTGCCAGCAGTTTGATACAGGGCCCAGATACGCAGTATTTT | CASSLIQGPDTQYF
TRBJ2-1 | TRBV19 | NA | once | TGTGCCAGTAGTATGGTCGCCGGCAATGAGCAGTTCTTC | CASSMVAGNEQFF
TRBJ2-1 | TRBV5-6 | NA | NA | TGTGCCAGCAGCTTTTGGCAGACGTTCTCCTACAATGAGCAGTTCTTC | CASSFWQTFSYNEQFF
TRBJ1-1 | TRBV3-1/TRBV3-2 | TRBD1 | NA | TGTGCCAGCAGCCACTCCGGACAGGTCACTGAAGCTTTCTTT | CASSHSGQVTEAFF
TRBJ2-1 | TRBV27 | NA | NA | TGTGCCAGCAGTCGCGGGGCGAGCTCCTACAATGAGCAGTTCTTC | CASSRGASSYNEQFF
TRBJ1-5 | TRBV6-2/TRBV6-3 | NA | NA | TGTGCCAGCAGTTATGCAAGCAGGAACAATCAGCCCCAGCATTTT | CASSYASRNNQPQHF
TRBJ1-6 | TRBV5-1 | NA | NA | TGCGCCAGCAGCTTGGCCGCAGGGAACGGTGATTCACCCCTCCACTTT | CASSLAAGNGDSPLHF
TRBJ2-5 | TRBV5-4 | TRBD1 | once | TGTGCCAGCAGCTTGGCCGGGACAGGTTGGGAGACCCAGTACTTC | CASSLAGTGWETQYF
TRBJ1-1 | TRBV21-1 | NA | NA | TGTGCCAGCAGCAAAGGTGGCAGGGGGCTTATCTACACTGAAGCTTTCTTT | CASSKGGRGLIYTEAFF
TRBJ1-5 | TRBV30 | NA | NA | TGTGCCTGGACGGGGGCCGGCAATCAGCCCCAGCATTTT | CAWTGAGNQPQHF
TRBJ2-3 | TRBV10-1 | NA | NA | TGCGCCAGCAGTGACGTAGGGCCTAGCACAGATACGCAGTATTTT | CASSDVGPSTDTQYF
TRBJ2-7 | TRBV30 | NA | NA | TGTGCCTGGAGCCACCCCTCGGGGGGCCGCGAGCAGTACTTC | CAWSHPSGGREQYF
TRBJ1-2 | TRBV6-5 | NA | NA | TGTGCCAGCAGACAGCAGGGCCGCTATGGCTACACCTTC | CASRQQGRYGYTF
TRBJ1-2 | TRBV14 | NA | few | TGTGCCAGCAGCTCCGGGAACTATGGCTACACCTTC | CASSSGNYGYTF
TRBJ1-4 | TRBV18 | NA | NA | TGTGCCAGCTCACCGGTCACTGCCTATAATGAAAAACTGTTTTTT | CASSPVTAYNEKLFF
TRBJ2-2 | TRBV6-6 | NA | NA | TGTGCCAGCAGCCGTAAGGGGTCCGGGGAGCTGTTTTTT | CASSRKGSGELFF
TRBJ2-1 | TRBV5-1 | NA | NA | TGCGCCAGCAGCTTGCTCCTACGCTCCTACAATGAGCAGTTCTTC | CASSLLLRSYNEQFF
TRBJ1-2 | TRBV12-3/TRBV12-4 | NA | once | TGTGCCAGCAGTCCCCACGCCCCGGCGGGCTACACCTTC | CASSPHAPAGYTF
TRBJ1-6 | TRBV19 | NA | NA | TGTGCCAGTAGTATAGGAGAGGGAACCTATTCACCCCTCCACTTT | CASSIGEGTYSPLHF
TRBJ2-5 | TRBV7-2 | TRBD1 | NA | TGTGCCAGCAGCTTAGCGCCAGACAGGGAAGAGACCCAGTACTTC | CASSLAPDREETQYF
TRBJ1-1 | TRBV28 | NA | NA | TGTGCCAGCATCCAGAACACTGAAGCTTTCTTT | CASIQNTEAFF
TRBJ1-6 | TRBV5-1 | NA | NA | TGCGCCAGCAGCTTGGAAAGCCCCAATTCACCCCTCCACTTT | CASSLESPNSPLHF